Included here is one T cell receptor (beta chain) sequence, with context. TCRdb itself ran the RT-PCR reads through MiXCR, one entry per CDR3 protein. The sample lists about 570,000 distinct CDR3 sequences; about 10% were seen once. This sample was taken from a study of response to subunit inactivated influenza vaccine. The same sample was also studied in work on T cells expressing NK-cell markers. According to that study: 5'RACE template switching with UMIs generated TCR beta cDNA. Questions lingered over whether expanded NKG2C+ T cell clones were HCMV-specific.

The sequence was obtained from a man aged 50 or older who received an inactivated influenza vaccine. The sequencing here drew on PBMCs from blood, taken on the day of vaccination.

CDR3 sequence reads: CASSFAHAGSYNEQFF. The CDR3, as DNA: TGTGCCAGCAGCTTCGCGCACGCGGGGTCCTACAATGAGCAGTTCTTC. The chain uses TRBV7-9 and TRBJ2-1; D might be TRBD2 (6 bases). The CDR3 contains 16 residues. Germline values: CDR1 SEHNR, CDR2 FQNEAQ (reference sequence). V lost 3 bases and J 1 base, leaving 13 bases between the germline ends.